This is a list of T cell receptor beta chains from one sample in a study of cytomegalovirus exposure and HLA in healthy donors. Sequencing used immunoSEQ multiplex PCR; TCRdb keeps in-frame clones, though not all of them. The data show about 190,000 clones, with 87% seen just once and 1% to 1.5% held by the top ten. Specimen: PBMCs. Receptors were obtained from a young man in good health and CMV-seronegative. CDR3s include the opening cysteine and the closing phenylalanine or tryptophan. The size of a clone is reported for some rows only, either as once, few or many, or as a class for expanded clones.

cdr3_length	clone_size	v_call	j_call	cdr3_aa
13	-	TRBV4-3	TRBJ1-1	CASSQSPGQKAFF
16	-	TRBV19	TRBJ1-4	CASTNGPDSYRVELFF
15	once	TRBV10-1	TRBJ2-5	CASSDTPGGEETQYF
16	-	TRBV7-9	TRBJ2-1	CASSLVGGHSYNEQFF
14	-	TRBV7-8	TRBJ1-1	CASSLYGQRTEAFF
15	-	TRBV6-8	-	CASSYEALAGTEQYF
16	-	TRBV7-9	TRBJ1-2	CASSQGQGYQLYGYTF
13	-	TRBV28	TRBJ1-5	CASDTGVNQPQHF
13	-	TRBV19	TRBJ1-5	CASSTENYQPQHF
12	-	TRBV6-5	TRBJ2-7	CASTGLPHEQYF
15	-	TRBV7-6	TRBJ2-3	CASSLPTGSPDTQYF
13	-	TRBV18	TRBJ1-1	CASSTALNTEAFF
14	-	TRBV7-9	TRBJ2-7	CASSDRSKAYEQYF
17	-	TRBV28	TRBJ2-4	CASSLLAGGGAKNSQYF
14	-	TRBV27	TRBJ1-5	CASSLQGANQPQHF
15	once	TRBV5-3	TRBJ1-6	CARSLDRSSGAPLHF
15	-	TRBV19	TRBJ2-1	CASSTLALPYNEQFF
16	-	TRBV11-1	TRBJ2-7	CASSLKGQGYLYEQYF
19	-	TRBV21-1	TRBJ2-1	CASRNGQGTSRTKYNEQFF
11	once	TRBV28	TRBJ2-7	CATTDLHEQYF
14	-	TRBV13	TRBJ2-5	CASALGLVGETQYF
14	few	TRBV13	TRBJ2-7	CASSFSGTTYEQYF
13	-	TRBV2	TRBJ2-2	CASSELRPGELFF
13	-	TRBV5-5	TRBJ1-2	CASSSRENYGYTF
16	once	TRBV13	TRBJ2-7	CASRFRGQGARYEQYF
13	-	TRBV19	TRBJ2-7	CASSISSGYEQYF
12	-	TRBV9	TRBJ2-1	CASSVPGDKSFF
15	-	TRBV7-8	TRBJ1-1	CASSSDSVMNTEAFF
11	-	TRBV28	TRBJ2-5	CACTGQETQYF
15	-	TRBV6-5	TRBJ1-3	CASSPGGSSGNTIYF
16	-	TRBV7-2	TRBJ1-6	CASSLALRTGAGPLHF
15	-	TRBV18	TRBJ2-1	CASSSSGRTYNEQFF
17	-	TRBV5-1	TRBJ1-6	CASSLAPSGTEDSPLHF
18	-	TRBV5-1	TRBJ2-7	CASSLAGYRGISNYEQYF
17	-	TRBV28	TRBJ2-4	CASSEAAREGSKNIQYF
16	-	TRBV7-2	TRBJ2-6	CASTLRPHSGANGLTF
11	-	TRBV6-5	TRBJ2-7	CASRTYYEQYF
14	few	TRBV25-1	TRBJ1-4	CASSEAGRGEKLFF
13	-	TRBV15	TRBJ2-3	CATRQGELDTQYF
14	once	TRBV5-4	TRBJ1-6	CASSLGQGSSPLHF
15	-	TRBV5-1	TRBJ2-1	CASISAPGAYNEQFF
14	-	TRBV18	TRBJ2-2	CASSPQDGAGELFF
14	once	TRBV7-6	-	CASSWTSGNYEQYF
13	-	TRBV5-6	TRBJ2-5	CASSFGSQETQYF
15	-	TRBV29-1	TRBJ2-3	CSVFWGLTSTDTQYF
15	-	TRBV6-6	TRBJ2-7	CASNKGGTGGYEQYF
12	-	TRBV2	TRBJ2-1	CASSGEGTQQFF